A selection of T cell receptor beta chains follows, all from one sample in a study of shared clonotypes between healthy human individuals. The repertoire was sequenced with immunoSEQ multiplex PCR; TCRdb's copy has only in-frame clones and lacks some. The sample includes about 1.5 million clones, 95% to 99% seen only once; the top ten take about 0.45%. Sequences were obtained from naive CD4+ T cells sorted from blood. The receptors were sampled from a young man in good health. CDR3s include the opening cysteine and the closing phenylalanine or tryptophan. Each record gives: D gene, clone size, V gene, J gene, CDR3 protein, CDR3 DNA. D genes are given only for firm matches. Clone size appears in some rows only: once, few, many, or a class for an expanded clone.

D gene: TRBD1; clone size: -; V gene: TRBV5-1; J gene: TRBJ2-7; CDR3 protein: CASSVTGTGFNF; CDR3 DNA: TGCGCCAGCAGCGTGACCGGGACAGGGTTCAACTTC
D gene: TRBD2; clone size: -; V gene: TRBV28; J gene: TRBJ2-1; CDR3 protein: CASSSRTSGSSYNEQFF; CDR3 DNA: TGTGCCAGCAGTTCCCGGACTAGCGGGAGCTCCTACAATGAGCAGTTCTTC
D gene: -; clone size: -; V gene: TRBV10-2; J gene: TRBJ1-5; CDR3 protein: CASSGGGMGNQPQHF; CDR3 DNA: TGCGCCAGCAGTGGTGGGGGGATGGGCAATCAGCCCCAGCATTTT
D gene: -; clone size: -; V gene: TRBV4-1; J gene: TRBJ1-2; CDR3 protein: CASSQTRGSDGYTF; CDR3 DNA: TGCGCCAGCAGCCAAACAAGGGGAAGCGATGGCTACACCTTC
D gene: TRBD2; clone size: -; V gene: TRBV5-1; J gene: TRBJ2-3; CDR3 protein: CASSLGPGPTSGRGSTDTQYF; CDR3 DNA: TGCGCCAGCAGCTTGGGGCCCGGACCTACTAGCGGGAGAGGGAGCACAGATACGCAGTATTTT
D gene: -; clone size: once; V gene: TRBV28; J gene: TRBJ1-5; CDR3 protein: CASILGPNQPQHF; CDR3 DNA: TGTGCCAGCATCTTAGGCCCGAATCAGCCCCAGCATTTT
D gene: -; clone size: -; V gene: TRBV7-8; J gene: TRBJ1-3; CDR3 protein: CASSLDMSVAGNTIYF; CDR3 DNA: TGTGCCAGCAGCTTAGATATGAGTGTAGCTGGAAACACCATATATTTT
D gene: -; clone size: -; V gene: TRBV7-9; J gene: TRBJ2-7; CDR3 protein: CASSLIGYEQYF; CDR3 DNA: TGTGCCAGCAGCTTAATAGGGTACGAGCAGTACTTC
D gene: -; clone size: -; V gene: TRBV19; J gene: TRBJ1-5; CDR3 protein: CASSIDWLDSNQPQHF; CDR3 DNA: TGTGCCAGTAGTATAGATTGGCTTGATAGCAATCAGCCCCAGCATTTT
D gene: TRBD2; clone size: -; V gene: TRBV5-4; J gene: TRBJ2-3; CDR3 protein: CASSPLGGRAATDTQYF; CDR3 DNA: TGTGCCAGCAGTCCTCTGGGCGGGAGGGCCGCCACAGATACGCAGTATTTT
D gene: -; clone size: once; V gene: TRBV25-1; J gene: TRBJ2-1; CDR3 protein: CASSDPKDRPGSYNEQFF; CDR3 DNA: TGTGCCAGCAGTGATCCCAAGGATCGCCCAGGATCCTACAATGAGCAGTTCTTC
D gene: -; clone size: -; V gene: TRBV5-1; J gene: TRBJ1-5; CDR3 protein: CASSEDPSPNQPQHF; CDR3 DNA: TGCGCCAGCAGCGAGGACCCTAGCCCCAATCAGCCCCAGCATTTT
D gene: TRBD1; clone size: -; V gene: TRBV7-2; J gene: TRBJ1-4; CDR3 protein: CASSLEEVTGGLEKLFF; CDR3 DNA: TGTGCCAGCAGCTTAGAAGAGGTGACAGGGGGCCTTGAAAAACTGTTTTTT
D gene: TRBD2; clone size: once; V gene: TRBV9; J gene: TRBJ2-2; CDR3 protein: CASSGYQSGAGSGELFF; CDR3 DNA: TGTGCCAGCAGTGGGTACCAAAGCGGGGCTGGCTCCGGGGAGCTGTTTTTT
D gene: TRBD1; clone size: -; V gene: TRBV30; J gene: TRBJ2-7; CDR3 protein: CAWLTGTYEQYF; CDR3 DNA: TGTGCCTGGCTGACAGGGACGTACGAGCAGTACTTC
D gene: -; clone size: -; V gene: TRBV15; J gene: TRBJ1-4; CDR3 protein: CATSPGGNEKLFF; CDR3 DNA: TGTGCCACCAGCCCCGGGGGTAATGAAAAACTGTTTTTT
D gene: -; clone size: -; V gene: TRBV6-5; J gene: TRBJ2-3; CDR3 protein: CASSYSGQGPNTQYF; CDR3 DNA: TGTGCCAGCAGTTACTCGGGCCAGGGGCCAAATACGCAGTATTTT
D gene: -; clone size: -; V gene: TRBV28; J gene: TRBJ1-4; CDR3 protein: CASSAVWSGEKLFF; CDR3 DNA: TGTGCCAGCAGCGCCGTGTGGAGCGGCGAAAAACTGTTTTTT
D gene: -; clone size: -; V gene: TRBV7-6; J gene: TRBJ2-2; CDR3 protein: CASSLELGGELFF; CDR3 DNA: TGTGCCAGCAGCTTAGAATTAGGCGGGGAGCTGTTTTTT
D gene: -; clone size: -; V gene: TRBV4-3; J gene: TRBJ2-1; CDR3 protein: CASSQEGRENEQFF; CDR3 DNA: TGCGCCAGCAGCCAAGAGGGCAGGGAAAATGAGCAGTTCTTC
D gene: TRBD1; clone size: -; V gene: TRBV6-6; J gene: TRBJ2-7; CDR3 protein: CASSFAPGQGYEQYF; CDR3 DNA: TGTGCCAGCAGTTTCGCGCCGGGACAGGGCTACGAGCAGTACTTC
D gene: -; clone size: -; V gene: TRBV11-3; J gene: TRBJ2-2; CDR3 protein: CASSLGDSSFEPGELFF; CDR3 DNA: TGTGCCAGCAGCTTAGGCGACTCATCCTTCGAGCCCGGGGAGCTGTTTTTT
D gene: -; clone size: -; V gene: TRBV5-1; J gene: TRBJ2-7; CDR3 protein: CASSPMSSYEQYF; CDR3 DNA: TGCGCCAGCAGCCCGATGAGCTCCTACGAGCAGTACTTC
D gene: -; clone size: -; V gene: TRBV7-2; J gene: TRBJ1-3; CDR3 protein: CASSPQLSGNTIYF; CDR3 DNA: TGTGCCAGCAGCCCCCAACTCTCTGGAAACACCATATATTTT
D gene: -; clone size: -; V gene: TRBV5-1; J gene: TRBJ2-3; CDR3 protein: CASSLSPGTDTQYF; CDR3 DNA: TGCGCCAGCAGCTTGTCGCCAGGGACAGATACGCAGTATTTT
D gene: TRBD1; clone size: once; V gene: TRBV9; J gene: TRBJ2-7; CDR3 protein: CASSTGQGPYEQYF; CDR3 DNA: TGTGCCAGCAGCACTGGACAGGGCCCCTACGAGCAGTACTTC
D gene: -; clone size: -; V gene: TRBV5-6; J gene: TRBJ2-4; CDR3 protein: CASSSTGLGIQYF; CDR3 DNA: TGTGCCAGCAGCTCCACAGGGTTGGGCATTCAGTACTTC
D gene: -; clone size: -; V gene: TRBV19; J gene: TRBJ2-6; CDR3 protein: CASSRVNFPSGANVLTF; CDR3 DNA: TGTGCCAGTAGTCGGGTGAACTTCCCCTCTGGGGCCAACGTCCTGACTTTC
D gene: -; clone size: -; V gene: TRBV7-3; J gene: TRBJ2-6; CDR3 protein: CASSLRGGLSGANVLTF; CDR3 DNA: TGTGCCAGCAGCTTAAGGGGCGGCCTCTCTGGGGCCAACGTCCTGACTTTC
D gene: -; clone size: -; V gene: TRBV2; J gene: TRBJ2-7; CDR3 protein: CASSQTYEQYF; CDR3 DNA: TGTGCCAGCAGTCAGACCTACGAGCAGTACTTC
D gene: -; clone size: -; V gene: TRBV11-2; J gene: TRBJ2-7; CDR3 protein: CASSLDTTGLRRASPREQYF; CDR3 DNA: TGTGCCAGCAGCTTAGATACCACGGGACTGCGGCGGGCATCCCCGCGGGAGCAGTACTTC
D gene: TRBD2; clone size: -; V gene: TRBV5-1; J gene: TRBJ2-3; CDR3 protein: CASSGGPTTDTQYF; CDR3 DNA: TGCGCCAGCTCGGGGGGGCCGACGACAGATACGCAGTATTTT
D gene: TRBD1; clone size: once; V gene: TRBV6-5; J gene: TRBJ2-7; CDR3 protein: CASRRQGWGYEQYF; CDR3 DNA: TGTGCCAGCAGGAGACAGGGTTGGGGTTACGAGCAGTACTTC
D gene: TRBD1; clone size: once; V gene: TRBV29-1; J gene: TRBJ2-3; CDR3 protein: CSVADRGGMTDTQYF; CDR3 DNA: TGCAGCGTTGCGGACAGGGGAGGGATGACAGATACGCAGTATTTT
D gene: TRBD2; clone size: -; V gene: TRBV28; J gene: TRBJ2-1; CDR3 protein: CASSLPSTGGTYNEQFF; CDR3 DNA: TGTGCCAGCAGTTTACCCTCAACGGGAGGCACCTACAATGAGCAGTTCTTC
D gene: TRBD1; clone size: -; V gene: TRBV7-9; J gene: TRBJ2-3; CDR3 protein: CASSATGRGLDTQYF; CDR3 DNA: TGTGCCAGCAGCGCAACGGGCAGGGGGCTAGATACGCAGTATTTT
D gene: TRBD1; clone size: -; V gene: TRBV5-1; J gene: TRBJ2-5; CDR3 protein: CASSRGQGIETQYF; CDR3 DNA: TGCGCCAGCAGCCGGGGACAGGGGATAGAGACCCAGTACTTC
D gene: -; clone size: -; V gene: TRBV12-5; J gene: TRBJ2-5; CDR3 protein: CASGLEETQYF; CDR3 DNA: TGTGCTAGTGGTTTGGAAGAGACCCAGTACTTC
D gene: TRBD2; clone size: -; V gene: TRBV28; J gene: TRBJ2-3; CDR3 protein: CASRTRLAASTDTQYF; CDR3 DNA: TGTGCCAGCAGAACCCGACTAGCGGCTAGCACAGATACGCAGTATTTT
D gene: TRBD2; clone size: -; V gene: TRBV7-2; J gene: TRBJ2-3; CDR3 protein: CASSKYGRALLDTQYF; CDR3 DNA: TGTGCCAGCAGCAAATACGGGAGGGCCTTGCTAGATACGCAGTATTTT
D gene: -; clone size: -; V gene: TRBV15; J gene: TRBJ2-5; CDR3 protein: CATAYGVETQYF; CDR3 DNA: TGTGCCACCGCGTATGGGGTTGAGACCCAGTACTTC
D gene: TRBD2; clone size: -; V gene: TRBV5-1; J gene: TRBJ2-7; CDR3 protein: CASGLAGSYEQYF; CDR3 DNA: TGCGCCAGTGGACTAGCGGGATCCTACGAGCAGTACTTC
D gene: TRBD2; clone size: -; V gene: TRBV7-3; J gene: TRBJ2-4; CDR3 protein: CASSLSGRVAKNIQYF; CDR3 DNA: TGTGCCAGCAGCTTAAGCGGGAGAGTAGCCAAAAACATTCAGTACTTC
D gene: -; clone size: -; V gene: TRBV2; J gene: TRBJ2-7; CDR3 protein: CASSEGRGRDEQYF; CDR3 DNA: TGTGCCAGCAGTGAAGGAAGGGGACGGGACGAGCAGTACTTC
D gene: TRBD1; clone size: -; V gene: TRBV11-2; J gene: TRBJ2-7; CDR3 protein: CASSLSGTGRVAEQYF; CDR3 DNA: TGTGCCAGCAGCTTAAGTGGGACAGGGCGAGTAGCCGAGCAGTACTTC
D gene: -; clone size: -; V gene: TRBV19; J gene: TRBJ2-7; CDR3 protein: CASSDPRGTGSYEQYF; CDR3 DNA: TGTGCCAGTAGTGACCCCAGGGGCACCGGGTCCTACGAGCAGTACTTC
D gene: -; clone size: -; V gene: TRBV5-4; J gene: TRBJ2-5; CDR3 protein: CASSLFSETQYF; CDR3 DNA: TGTGCCAGCAGCTTATTTTCGGAGACCCAGTACTTC
D gene: TRBD1; clone size: -; V gene: TRBV9; J gene: TRBJ2-1; CDR3 protein: CASSAPGTGLNEQFF; CDR3 DNA: TGTGCCAGCAGCGCCCCCGGGACAGGACTCAATGAGCAGTTCTTC
D gene: -; clone size: -; V gene: TRBV2; J gene: TRBJ1-3; CDR3 protein: CASSGSGNTIYF; CDR3 DNA: TGTGCCAGCTCTGGCTCTGGAAACACCATATATTTT
D gene: -; clone size: -; V gene: TRBV2; J gene: TRBJ2-3; CDR3 protein: CAGGRSRAGSDTQYF; CDR3 DNA: TGTGCCGGGGGCAGATCAAGGGCAGGGTCAGATACGCAGTATTTT
D gene: -; clone size: once; V gene: TRBV6-1; J gene: TRBJ2-7; CDR3 protein: CASGALGSYEQYF; CDR3 DNA: TGTGCCAGCGGTGCTTTGGGCTCCTACGAGCAGTACTTC
D gene: -; clone size: -; V gene: TRBV6-1; J gene: TRBJ2-7; CDR3 protein: CASSEAHRLYEQYF; CDR3 DNA: TGTGCCAGCAGTGAAGCCCACAGACTCTACGAGCAGTACTTC
D gene: -; clone size: -; V gene: TRBV18; J gene: TRBJ2-7; CDR3 protein: CASSPRDFTYEQYF; CDR3 DNA: TGTGCCAGCTCACCTAGGGACTTCACCTACGAGCAGTACTTC
D gene: -; clone size: once; V gene: TRBV5-1; J gene: TRBJ1-4; CDR3 protein: CASSLALGQRNEKLFF; CDR3 DNA: TGCGCCAGCAGCTTGGCCTTGGGGCAGAGAAATGAAAAACTGTTTTTT
D gene: -; clone size: -; V gene: TRBV19; J gene: TRBJ2-5; CDR3 protein: CASSPSSSLLQETQYF; CDR3 DNA: TGTGCCAGTAGTCCATCCTCCTCACTACTCCAAGAGACCCAGTACTTC
D gene: TRBD2; clone size: -; V gene: TRBV2; J gene: TRBJ2-1; CDR3 protein: CASSEMGLAAFSSYNEQFF; CDR3 DNA: TGTGCCAGCAGTGAAATGGGACTAGCGGCGTTCAGCTCCTACAATGAGCAGTTCTTC
D gene: -; clone size: -; V gene: TRBV6-1; J gene: TRBJ1-2; CDR3 protein: CASSWLHQGDYGYTF; CDR3 DNA: TGTGCCAGCAGTTGGCTCCATCAGGGCGACTATGGCTACACCTTC